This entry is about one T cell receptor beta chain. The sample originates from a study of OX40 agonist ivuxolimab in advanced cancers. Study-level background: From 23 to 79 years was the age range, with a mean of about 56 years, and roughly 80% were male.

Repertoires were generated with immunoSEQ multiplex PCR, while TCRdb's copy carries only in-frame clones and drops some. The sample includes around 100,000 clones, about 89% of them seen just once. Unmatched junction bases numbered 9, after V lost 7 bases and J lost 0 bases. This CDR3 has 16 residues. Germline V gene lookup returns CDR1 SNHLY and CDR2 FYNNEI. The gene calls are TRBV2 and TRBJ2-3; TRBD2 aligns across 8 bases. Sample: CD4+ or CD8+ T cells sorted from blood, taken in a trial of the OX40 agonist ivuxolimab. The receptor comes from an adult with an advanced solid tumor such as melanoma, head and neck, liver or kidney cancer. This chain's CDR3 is CASMAERGRSTDTQYF. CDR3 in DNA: TGTGCCAGCATGGCGGAGCGGGGGCGTAGCACAGATACGCAGTATTTT.